These 26 T cell receptor beta chains share one sample of origin, sequenced in a study of PD-L1 blockade in urothelial cancer. Time point in this sample: pretreatment peripheral blood. This table comes from immunoSEQ multiplex PCR, and its TCRdb copy is limited to in-frame clones, with some not included. The profile shows approximately 63,000 clones, 70% to 90% of them singletons. Source: PBMCs, taken around atezolizumab (anti-PD-L1) treatment. The receptors derive from a man in his 70s with urothelial cancer.

The chain couples TRBV7-2 to TRBJ2-1; possible D gene TRBD2, 6 bases. Per the germline V gene, CDR1 is SGHTA and CDR2 is FQGNSA. The V end was cut by 0 bases, the J end by 4 bases, with 10 bases between. The CDR3 loop spans 15 amino acids. This CDR3 is CASSLALASYNEQFF. The CDR3 region has the DNA TGTGCCAGCAGCTTAGCACTAGCTTCGTACAATGAGCAGTTCTTC. Complete variable domain (other parts from reference TRBV7-2 and TRBJ2-1): GAGVSQSPSNKVTEKGKDVELRCDPISGHTALYWYRQSLGQGLEFLIYFQGNSAPDKSGLPSDRFSAERTGGSVSTLTIQRTQQEDSAVYLCASSLALASYNEQFFGPGTRLTVL.

V and J are TRBV4-1 and TRBJ2-2, with 10 bases that match TRBD2. With 2 bases clipped from V and 8 bases from J, the junction kept 8 bases outside the gene matches. CDR3 length: 16 residues. Germline CDR1 is MGHRA and CDR2 is YSYEKL. The CDR3 loop is CASSQRAGGLEGELFF. CDR3 nucleotides: TGCGCCAGCAGCCAACGAGCGGGAGGGCTAGAGGGGGAGCTGTTTTTT.

The J gene is TRBJ1-5, the V gene TRBV15; maybe TRBD1 (5 bases). From germline, CDR1 is LNHNV and CDR2 YYDKDF (reference sequence). This CDR3 is 17 amino acids long. V lost 0 bases to trimming and J lost 0 bases, with 12 bases between them. The CDR3 spells CATSRESAGRSNQPQHF. DNA for the CDR3: TGTGCCACCAGCAGAGAGTCGGCAGGGCGTAGCAATCAGCCCCAGCATTTT.

The chain has TRBV11-3 and TRBJ2-7; maybe TRBD2 (5 bases). Trimming pared 2 bases from V and 4 bases from J, leaving 24 bases between. Germline loops: CDR1 SGHNT, CDR2 YENEEA. This CDR3 has 18 amino acids. The CDR3 is CASSLLPGVAISSYEQYF. The CDR3 nucleotides read TGTGCCAGCAGCTTATTACCCGGGGTAGCGATATCGAGTTACGAGCAGTACTTC.

V is TRBV29-1 and J is TRBJ2-5; a possible D gene is TRBD2 (5 bases). The germline CDR1 and CDR2 sequences are SQVTM and ANQGSEA. This CDR3 spans 11 amino acids. Trimming shortened V by 5 bases and J by 7 bases, and 11 bases separated the two germline ends. The CDR3 DNA sequence: TGCAGCGTTCCCTGGGCGGGGACCCAGTACTTC. Translated, it gives CSVPWAGTQYF.

The V and J genes are TRBV15 and TRBJ1-1; the D is unclear. CDR3 size: 15 residues. Germline CDR1 reads LNHNV; CDR2 reads YYDKDF (reference sequence). The germline V and J ends were trimmed by 1 base and 0 bases, with 9 bases remaining between them. CDR3 DNA: TGTGCCACCAGCAGAGTTGAGGGAGTGAACACTGAAGCTTTCTTT. Its protein product is CATSRVEGVNTEAFF.

J is TRBJ2-7 and V is TRBV5-4, with 8 bases matching TRBD2. Germline CDR1 and CDR2: SGHNT and YYREEE (reference sequence). This CDR3 comprises 14 residues. V shed 1 base, J shed 5 bases, and the junction held 5 bases outside the gene matches. The CDR3 protein is CASSLWTSIHEQYF. For the CDR3, the DNA is TGTGCCAGCAGCTTGTGGACTAGCATACACGAGCAGTACTTC.

CDR3 loop: CASSGGPYNEQFF. CDR3 nucleotide sequence: TGTGCCAGCAGTGGAGGCCCCTACAATGAGCAGTTCTTC. This rearrangement joins TRBV6-1 to TRBJ2-1, with D uncertain. Germline loops: CDR1 MNHNS, CDR2 SASEGT. The CDR3 is made up of 13 amino acids. The V end was cut by 4 bases, the J end by 2 bases, with 6 bases between.

The gene calls are TRBV5-1 and TRBJ1-1, with a weak D call TRBD1 (5 bases). There are 14 residues in the CDR3. In germline, CDR1 is SGHRS, CDR2 YFSETQ. Trimming removed 2 bases from V and 4 bases from J, with 12 bases in between. The CDR3 DNA is TGCGCCAGCAGCTTCCAGGGCATGAGCACTGAAGCTTTCTTT. Amino acids: CASSFQGMSTEAFF.

The rearrangement links TRBV9 to TRBJ1-1; 9 positions match TRBD1. From germline, CDR1 is SGDLS and CDR2 YYNGEE. The CDR3 loop spans 15 amino acids. The junction had 4 bases not matched to a gene; V was cut back by 3 bases and J by 1 base. This CDR3 is CASSGSQGANTEAFF. DNA for the CDR3: TGTGCCAGCAGCGGATCACAGGGGGCGAACACTGAAGCTTTCTTT.

The chain recombines TRBV10-3 with TRBJ2-7; 8 nucleotides align to TRBD1. The V and J ends lost 5 bases and 6 bases, in that order; junction bases with no gene match: 9. This CDR3 has 14 amino acids. Germline V gene data show CDR1 as ENHRY and CDR2 as SYGVKD. The CDR3 spells CAISRQGAGGEQYF. The CDR3 DNA follows: TGTGCCATCAGTCGTCAGGGGGCTGGGGGCGAGCAGTACTTC.

V and J are TRBV6-1 and TRBJ1-1; D perhaps matches TRBD1 (5 bases). CDR3 length: 12 residues. The germline V and J ends were trimmed by 3 bases and 4 bases, with 6 bases remaining between them. The germline CDR1 and CDR2 sequences are MNHNS and SASEGT. This CDR3 is CASSEGGTEAFF. The CDR3 nucleotides read TGTGCCAGCAGTGAGGGGGGCACTGAAGCTTTCTTT.

The rearrangement links TRBV28 to TRBJ2-1; D is possibly TRBD1 (5 bases). V was pared by 3 bases and J by 0 bases, with 9 bases between. The germline CDR1 and CDR2 sequences are MDHEN and SYDVKM. There are 15 residues in the CDR3. CDR3 in amino acids: CASSFHRSSYNEQFF. CDR3 nucleotides: TGTGCCAGCAGTTTTCACAGGAGCTCCTACAATGAGCAGTTCTTC.

J is TRBJ1-5 and V is TRBV18; TRBD1 aligns across 8 bases. In germline, CDR1 is KGHSH, CDR2 LQKENI. The trim removed 6 bases at V and 6 bases at J, leaving 7 bases unmatched. CDR3 size: 14 residues. The chain's CDR3 is CASSTGQGGQPQHF. The CDR3 DNA sequence: TGTGCCAGCTCGACTGGACAGGGTGGTCAGCCCCAGCATTTT.

The rearrangement uses TRBV15 and TRBJ1-1; no clear D. Germline V gene data show CDR1 as LNHNV and CDR2 as YYDKDF (reference sequence). The CDR3 contains 14 residues. Trimming took off 0 bases at V and 8 bases at J, with 13 bases between the two ends. CDR3 loop: CATSREDSPREAFF. The CDR3, as DNA: TGTGCCACCAGCAGAGAGGACTCCCCTAGGGAAGCTTTCTTT.

This clone was seen more than once but under ten times. The CDR3 DNA is TGTGCCAGCAGTCCGGGGAGGGGTATCGGTAGCACAGATACGCAGTATTTT. Protein product: CASSPGRGIGSTDTQYF. This rearrangement joins TRBV7-3 to TRBJ2-3; TRBD2 matches 7 bases. V trimming: 6 bases; J trimming: 0 bases; junction bases outside the gene matches: 12. Germline V lookup: CDR1 SGHTA, CDR2 FQGTGA. The CDR3 runs 17 residues. Full variable domain (missing parts from reference TRBV7-3 and TRBJ2-3): GAGVSQTPSNKVTEKGKYVELRCDPISGHTALYWYRQSLGQGPEFLIYFQGTGAADDSGLPNDRFFAVRPEGSVSTLKIQRTERGDSAVYLCASSPGRGIGSTDTQYFGPGTRLTVL.

About this clone itself: Additional DNA sequences in this sample encode the identical CDR3. The V call is TRBV4-3, the J call TRBJ2-3; 11 bases are a match to TRBD2. Germline V gene sequence: CDR1 LGHNA, CDR2 YSLEER. J gave up 1 base and V 0 bases, and 0 bases lay outside the gene matches. The CDR3 covers 16 residues. In DNA, the CDR3 is TGCGCCAGCAGCCAAGAACTAGCGGGGGGCACAGATACGCAGTATTTT. Amino acid sequence: CASSQELAGGTDTQYF.

The chain couples TRBV5-1 to TRBJ2-3; TRBD2 is a possible D gene (5 bases). The CDR3 totals 13 residues. Germline CDR1 and CDR2: SGHRS and YFSETQ. Trimming left V 3 bases short and J 2 bases short, with 7 bases between. CDR3 sequence: CASSWGATDTQYF. The CDR3, as DNA: TGCGCCAGCAGCTGGGGAGCCACAGATACGCAGTATTTT.

V and J are TRBV4-2 and TRBJ1-2; 7 bases align to TRBD1. Germline assignment: CDR1 LGHNA and CDR2 YNFKEQ. Trimming cost V 0 bases and J 6 bases; bases outside gene matches: 10. The CDR3 totals 16 residues. In DNA form, the CDR3 reads TGTGCCAGCAGCCAAGACCCTCAGGGGGGCTCCGATGGCTACACCTTC. Protein: CASSQDPQGGSDGYTF.

This chain connects TRBV19 to TRBJ2-7, with 7 bases fitting TRBD1. The J segment lost 0 bases and the V segment lost 6 bases, leaving 8 bases of the junction unmatched. Germline V gene data show CDR1 as LNHDA and CDR2 as SQIVND (reference sequence). The CDR3 has 15 amino acids. The CDR3 DNA is TGTGCCAGTAGACTAGGACAGGAAGCCTCCTACGAGCAGTACTTC. Its translation: CASRLGQEASYEQYF.

The rearrangement uses TRBV4-3 and TRBJ2-1; 10 nucleotides line up with TRBD2. The V and J ends lost 4 bases and 1 base, in that order; junction bases with no gene match: 10. CDR3 length: 18 residues. The germline V gene has CDR1 LGHNA and CDR2 YSLEER. CDR3 in amino acids: CASSRGLKAGGSYNEQFF. The CDR3 region has the DNA TGCGCCAGCAGCCGAGGACTGAAAGCGGGAGGGTCCTACAATGAGCAGTTCTTC.

This clone turned up a few times. V and J are TRBV25-1 and TRBJ1-3; TRBD1 is a possible D gene (6 bases). The germline V gene has CDR1 MGHDK and CDR2 SYGVNS. This CDR3 is 15 amino acids long. V was shortened by 4 bases and J by 4 bases, with 14 bases between the two germline ends. CDR3 DNA sequence: TGTGCCAGCAGTGGATCACAGGGCATCGGAAACACCATATATTTT. It encodes CASSGSQGIGNTIYF.

The chain combines TRBV11-2 with TRBJ2-6; no reliable D call. The CDR3 is 14 residues long. Trimming shortened V by 2 bases and J by 6 bases, and 8 bases separated the two germline ends. CDR1 is SGHAT and CDR2 is FQNNGV in the germline V gene. The CDR3 DNA follows: TGTGCCAGCAGCTTAACCAGTCCGGCCAACGTCCTGACTTTC. It encodes CASSLTSPANVLTF.

This rearrangement joins TRBV7-2 to TRBJ1-3; D is unresolved. CDR1 is SGHTA and CDR2 is FQGNSA in the germline V gene. CDR3 length: 15 residues. V lost 2 bases and J 1 base, leaving 9 bases between the germline ends. The CDR3 region has the DNA TGTGCCAGCAGCTTAAGCCTGCAATCTGGAAACACCATATATTTT. Translated, it gives CASSLSLQSGNTIYF. Combining the CDR3 with reference TRBV7-2 and TRBJ1-3 gives the whole variable domain GAGVSQSPSNKVTEKGKDVELRCDPISGHTALYWYRQSLGQGLEFLIYFQGNSAPDKSGLPSDRFSAERTGGSVSTLTIQRTQQEDSAVYLCASSLSLQSGNTIYFGEGSWLTVV.

The chain combines TRBV19 with TRBJ1-4; 8 bases fit TRBD1. Unmatched junction bases numbered 6, after V lost 1 base and J lost 8 bases. The CDR3 is 15 amino acids. Germline lookup yields CDR1 LNHDA and CDR2 SQIVND (reference sequence). CDR3 nucleotide sequence: TGTGCCAGTAGTATAGGGACAGGGCGAGAAGAAAAACTGTTTTTT. Protein: CASSIGTGREEKLFF.

The chain links TRBV14 to TRBJ1-1; no clear D. The CDR3 has 13 amino acids. Between the trimmed V and J ends, which lost 4 bases and 1 base, there was a span of 7 bases. The germline V gene has CDR1 SGHDN and CDR2 FVKESK. CDR3 DNA: TGTGCCAGCAGCCCGATCGGGAACACTGAAGCTTTCTTT. This translates into CASSPIGNTEAFF.